The T cell receptor (beta chain) described here comes from a study of PD-1 blockade in mismatch repair-deficient tumors. Whole-study results and caveats: Tumor-resident clones, often undetectable pretreatment in blood, expanded then contracted after pembrolizumab.

For this clone: What it binds is not known.

All patients were mismatch repair deficient, assessed by either PCR or immunohistochemistry. TCR sequencing covered three patients who responded to pembrolizumab. Germline V gene sequence: CDR1 SGHTA, CDR2 FQGNSA. The CDR3 covers 15 residues. Trimming removed 1 base from V and 1 base from J, with 8 bases in between. Clones were sequenced by immunoSEQ multiplex PCR, and TCRdb holds only the in-frame ones, with some missing. The sample contains some 130,000 clones, more than 70% of which appear only once. The chain recombines TRBV7-2 with TRBJ2-1, with unresolved D. The source of this sequence is an adult with mismatch repair-deficient cancer. The material was peripheral blood, obtained 72 weeks after starting pembrolizumab. CDR3 nucleotide sequence: TGTGCCAGCAGCTTAGACGTCAGTTCCTACAATGAGCAGTTCTTC. This sequence encodes CASSLDVSSYNEQFF.